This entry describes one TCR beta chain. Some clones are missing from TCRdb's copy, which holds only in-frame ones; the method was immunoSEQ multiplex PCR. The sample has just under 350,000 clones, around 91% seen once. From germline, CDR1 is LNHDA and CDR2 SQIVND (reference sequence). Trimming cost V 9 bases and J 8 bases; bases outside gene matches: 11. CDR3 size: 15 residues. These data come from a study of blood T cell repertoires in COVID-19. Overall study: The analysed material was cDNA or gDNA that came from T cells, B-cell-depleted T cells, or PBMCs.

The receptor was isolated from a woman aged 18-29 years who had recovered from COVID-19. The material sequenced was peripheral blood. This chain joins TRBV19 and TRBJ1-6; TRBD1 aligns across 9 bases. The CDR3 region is CASTTGTGRDSPLHF. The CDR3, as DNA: TGTGCCAGCACCACCGGGACAGGGAGGGATTCACCCCTCCACTTT. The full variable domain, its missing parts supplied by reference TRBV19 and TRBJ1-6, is DGGITQSPKYLFRKEGQNVTLSCEQNLNHDAMYWYRQDPGQGLRLIYYSQIVNDFQKGDIAEGYSVSREKKESFPLTVTSAQKNPTAFYLCASTTGTGRDSPLHFGNGTRLTVT.